Shown below are 5 T cell receptor beta chains from a single sample sequenced in a study of cytomegalovirus exposure and HLA in healthy donors. TCRdb keeps only in-frame clones here, not all; method: immunoSEQ multiplex PCR. The sample has 150,000 to 200,000 clones; more than 70% are singletons. Sequencing was performed on PBMCs. These TCRs come from a young woman in good health and CMV-seronegative.

The chain links TRBV29-1 to TRBJ2-7; 10 bases align to TRBD2. The V gene's germline CDR1 is SQVTM and CDR2 ANQGSEA. This CDR3 region has 14 residues. With 5 bases clipped from V and 6 bases from J, the junction kept 10 bases outside the gene matches. The CDR3: CSVTPLAGYGEQYF. Written as DNA, the CDR3 is TGCAGCGTTACTCCACTAGCGGGGTACGGCGAGCAGTACTTC.

The genes are TRBV19 and TRBJ2-7; TRBD1 matches 7 bases. The CDR3 has 14 amino acids. Per germline, CDR1 LNHDA and CDR2 SQIVND (reference sequence). The trim removed 5 bases at V and 4 bases at J, leaving 8 bases unmatched. CDR3 in amino acids: CASSWDSVGYEQYF. CDR3 nucleotide sequence: TGTGCCAGTAGTTGGGACAGCGTCGGATACGAGCAGTACTTC.

CDR3 protein: CAISAGRAYNEQFF. CDR3 nucleotide sequence: TGTGCCATCTCTGCTGGGCGGGCCTACAATGAGCAGTTCTTC. The rearrangement links TRBV10-3 to TRBJ2-1; maybe TRBD2 (5 bases). The length of the CDR3 is 14 residues. Germline V CDR1 and CDR2: ENHRY, SYGVKD. Trimming removed 8 bases from V and 2 bases from J, with 13 bases in between.

Only a few counts were recorded for this clone. The chain recombines TRBV5-6 with TRBJ1-5; 7 nucleotides agree with TRBD1. Trimming took 4 bases from V and 1 from J; bases not matched to a gene: 14. This CDR3 contains 18 residues. From germline, CDR1 is SGHDT and CDR2 YYEEEE. The CDR3: CASSQGQGWDSSNQPQHF. For the CDR3, the DNA is TGTGCCAGCAGCCAGGGACAAGGATGGGACAGCAGCAATCAGCCCCAGCATTTT.

V and J are TRBV12-5 and TRBJ1-6; a possible D gene is TRBD1 (6 bases). Deletions cut 6 bases from V and 6 bases from J, with 27 bases between. The CDR3 is made up of 19 amino acids. Germline V CDR1 and CDR2: LGHNT, FRNRAP. CDR3 sequence: CASGTLRQAPNRGNSPLHF. The CDR3 nucleotides are TGTGCTAGTGGAACACTCAGACAGGCTCCCAATAGAGGTAATTCACCCCTCCACTTT.